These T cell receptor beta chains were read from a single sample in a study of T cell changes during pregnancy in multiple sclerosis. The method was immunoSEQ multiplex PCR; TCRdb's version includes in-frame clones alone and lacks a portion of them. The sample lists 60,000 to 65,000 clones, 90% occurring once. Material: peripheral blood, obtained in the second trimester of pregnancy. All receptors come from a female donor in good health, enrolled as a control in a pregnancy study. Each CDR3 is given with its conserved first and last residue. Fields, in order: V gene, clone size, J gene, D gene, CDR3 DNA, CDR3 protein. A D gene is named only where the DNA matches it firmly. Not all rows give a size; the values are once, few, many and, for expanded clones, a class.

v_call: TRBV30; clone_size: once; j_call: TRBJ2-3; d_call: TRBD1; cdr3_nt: TGTGCCTGGAGTGTATTAGACAGGGCGCAGTATTTT; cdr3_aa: CAWSVLDRAQYF
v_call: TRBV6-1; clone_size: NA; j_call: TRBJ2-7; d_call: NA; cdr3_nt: TGTGCCAGCAGGAACTACTACGAGCAGTACTTC; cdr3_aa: CASRNYYEQYF
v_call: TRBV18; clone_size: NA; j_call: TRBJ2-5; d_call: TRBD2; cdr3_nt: TGTGCCAGCTCATCTCGGACTAGCGGGGTGGGAGAGACCCAGTACTTC; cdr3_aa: CASSSRTSGVGETQYF
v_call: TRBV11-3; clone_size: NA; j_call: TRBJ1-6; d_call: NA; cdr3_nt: TGTGCCAGCAGCTTAGGTCAGAAGAATTCACCCCTCCACTTT; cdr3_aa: CASSLGQKNSPLHF
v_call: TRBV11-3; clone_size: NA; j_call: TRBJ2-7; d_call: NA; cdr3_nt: TGTGCCAGCAGCTCTCAAATGGGGGGAGAGCAGTACTTC; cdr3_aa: CASSSQMGGEQYF
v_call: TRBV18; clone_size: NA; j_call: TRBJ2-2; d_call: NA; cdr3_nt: TGTGCCAGCTCACTTTCAGCGAACACCGGGGAGCTGTTTTTT; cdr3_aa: CASSLSANTGELFF
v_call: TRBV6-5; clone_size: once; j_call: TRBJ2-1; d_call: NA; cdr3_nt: TGTGCCAGCAGTTCACAGGGAAATGAGCAGTTCTTC; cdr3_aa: CASSSQGNEQFF
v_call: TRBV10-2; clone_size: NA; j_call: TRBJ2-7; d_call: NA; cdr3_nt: TGCGCCAGCACCGAGAGTATATGGGGCACCTACGAGCAGTACTTC; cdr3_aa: CASTESIWGTYEQYF
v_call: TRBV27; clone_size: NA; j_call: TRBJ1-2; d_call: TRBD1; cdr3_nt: TGTGCCAGCAGTTTAGTTTCGGACAGGAAAGGGGGCTACACCTTC; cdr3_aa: CASSLVSDRKGGYTF
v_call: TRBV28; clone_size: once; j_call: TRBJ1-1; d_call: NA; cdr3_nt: TGTGCCAGCAGTCAAGCACAGGCGAACACTGAAGCTTTCTTT; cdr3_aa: CASSQAQANTEAFF